This TCR beta chain came from a study of blood T cell repertoires in COVID-19. The germline gives CDR1 LNHDA, CDR2 SQIVND (reference sequence). CDR3 length equals 13 residues. Germline trimming cut 7 bases from V and 4 bases from J; bases unmatched to any gene: 6. Clones were read by immunoSEQ multiplex PCR, and TCRdb kept only the in-frame ones, dropping some. The profile shows a few hundred thousand clones, 86% of them singletons. The V and J genes are TRBV19 and TRBJ1-2; 7 nucleotides match TRBD1. The clonotype was recovered from a woman aged 30 to 39 who had recovered from COVID-19. The sample consisted of peripheral blood. This CDR3 is CASTGTDFYGYTF. The DNA of the CDR3 is TGTGCCAGTACCGGGACAGATTTCTATGGCTACACCTTC. The full variable domain, rest sourced from reference TRBV19 and TRBJ1-2, is DGGITQSPKYLFRKEGQNVTLSCEQNLNHDAMYWYRQDPGQGLRLIYYSQIVNDFQKGDIAEGYSVSREKKESFPLTVTSAQKNPTAFYLCASTGTDFYGYTFGSGTRLTVV.